This T cell receptor beta chain stems from a study of T-cell reconstitution after alpha-beta-depleted transplantation in children. The table lists this clonotype with many counts. What it binds is unknown. This sample's TCRbeta library carried unique molecular identifier barcodes. One entry per CDR3 protein, called by TCRdb with MiXCR from the PCR reads. The table includes about 300,000 distinct CDR3 sequences, about 9.5% detected once. Overall study results and limits: T-cell numbers and diversity, one year after transplant, stemmed largely from T cells that were newly produced. Where alpha-beta T cells came from about two months after transplant was reportedly several hundred expanded graft clones. Surviving thymic progenitors and recipient T cells were the source of high TCRbeta diversity at day 60 in some patients.

The material was PBMCs, obtained before TCRalphabeta/CD19-depleted stem cell transplant. The origin of this receptor is a boy under two years old with acute myeloid leukemia, due to receive a stem cell transplant.

CDR3 DNA sequence: TGTGCCAGCAGTTGGCGGGCGGGGGAGCAGTACTTC. As protein: CASSWRAGEQYF. V gene TRBV12-3 or TRBV12-4 combines with J gene TRBJ2-7, with a possible D match to TRBD2 (6 bases). The CDR3 runs to 12 residues. Trimming left V 4 bases short and J 7 bases short, with 11 bases between.